One TCR beta chain is described in this entry. This sample includes further DNA sequences coding for the same CDR3. The data originate from a study of shared clonotypes between healthy human individuals. Produced via immunoSEQ multiplex PCR; TCRdb's table is partial and in-frame only. The sample yields 1,400,000 or so clones, about 98.5% seen once. The receptor was isolated from a man younger than 45 in good health. Sample: naive CD4+ T cells sorted from blood. Specified subset: CD45RA+ positively selected.

CDR3 DNA sequence: TGTGCCACCAGCAGAGGGGGGACAGACTATGGCTACACCTTC. This translates into CATSRGGTDYGYTF. The rearrangement joins TRBV15 to TRBJ1-2, with 7 nucleotides matching TRBD1. The CDR3 spans 14 residues. Trimming cost V 1 base and J 3 bases; bases outside gene matches: 2. Germline V CDR1 and CDR2: LNHNV, YYDKDF (reference sequence).